The 6 T cell receptor beta chains presented below share a single source sample, sequenced in a study of T cell responses to AZD1222 COVID-19 vaccine. Produced via immunoSEQ multiplex PCR; TCRdb's table is partial and in-frame only. In the table there are 95,000 to 150,000 clones, roughly 88% of which are singletons. The sample consisted of peripheral blood, taken on day 0 of AZD1222 vaccination. The receptors were gathered from an adult in good health.

The CDR3: CSALGEKLFF. Written as DNA, the CDR3 is TGCAGTGCTCTAGGTGAAAAACTGTTTTTT. The V call is TRBV20-1, the J call TRBJ1-4, with D unclear. V gave up 5 bases and J gave up 7 bases, with 5 bases separating them. The CDR3 is 10 residues long. Germline assignment: CDR1 DFQATT and CDR2 SNEGSKA (reference sequence).

The chain uses TRBV11-2 and TRBJ2-3, with D uncertain. V was pared by 5 bases and J by 2 bases, with 8 bases between. This CDR3 comprises 13 residues. Per germline, CDR1 SGHAT and CDR2 FQNNGV. The CDR3 nucleotides read TGTGCCAGCAGCCCCCGTCCCACAGATACGCAGTATTTT. Amino acids: CASSPRPTDTQYF.

The J gene is TRBJ2-5, the V gene TRBV6-5, with D possibly TRBD1 on 6 matching bases. The ends were cut back, 2 bases at V and 3 bases at J, with 7 bases in the middle. Germline V gene data show CDR1 as MNHEY and CDR2 as SVGAGI. CDR3 size: 13 residues. The CDR3 protein is CASSYPGEETQYF. The CDR3 DNA reads as TGTGCCAGCAGTTACCCAGGGGAAGAGACCCAGTACTTC.

The J gene is TRBJ1-5, the V gene TRBV9, with a tentative D call TRBD1 (5 bases). CDR3 length: 14 amino acids. V was shortened by 0 bases and J by 7 bases, with 11 bases between the two germline ends. Germline CDR1 reads SGDLS; CDR2 reads YYNGEE. The CDR3 sequence: CASSVEGAWQPQHF. The CDR3 nucleotides read TGTGCCAGCAGCGTAGAAGGGGCTTGGCAGCCCCAGCATTTT.

The CDR3 bases are TGCGCCAGCAGCGCCGGGACAGGGGGCTACGAGCAGTACTTC. Its protein product is CASSAGTGGYEQYF. The V gene is TRBV10-1, the J gene TRBJ2-7; 11 positions agree with TRBD1. Trimming took 6 bases from V and 3 from J; bases not matched to a gene: 4. Germline CDR1 WNHNN, CDR2 SYGVQD (reference sequence). The CDR3 is 14 residues long.

The chain has TRBV5-1 and TRBJ2-3; TRBD1 aligns across 8 bases. V shed 4 bases, J shed 4 bases, and the junction held 5 bases outside the gene matches. The CDR3 totals 14 residues. In germline, CDR1 is SGHRS, CDR2 YFSETQ. The CDR3 is CASSAGQAADTQYF. CDR3 nucleotide sequence: TGCGCCAGCAGCGCGGGACAGGCTGCAGATACGCAGTATTTT.